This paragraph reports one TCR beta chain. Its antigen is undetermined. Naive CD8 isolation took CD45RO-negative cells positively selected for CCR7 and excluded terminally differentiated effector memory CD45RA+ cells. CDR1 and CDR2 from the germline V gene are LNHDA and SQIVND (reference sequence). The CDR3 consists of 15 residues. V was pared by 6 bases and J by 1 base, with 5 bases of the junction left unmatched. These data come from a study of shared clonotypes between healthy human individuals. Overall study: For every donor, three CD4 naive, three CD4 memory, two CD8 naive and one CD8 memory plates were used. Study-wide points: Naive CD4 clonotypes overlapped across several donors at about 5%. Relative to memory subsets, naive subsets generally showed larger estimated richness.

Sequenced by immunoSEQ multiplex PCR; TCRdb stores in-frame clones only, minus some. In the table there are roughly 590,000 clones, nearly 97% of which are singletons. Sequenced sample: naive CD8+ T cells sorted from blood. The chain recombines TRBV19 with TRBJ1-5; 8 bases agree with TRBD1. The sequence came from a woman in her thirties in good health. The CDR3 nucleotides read TGTGCCAGTAGACCGGGACAGGCGAGCAATCAGCCCCAGCATTTT. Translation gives CASRPGQASNQPQHF.